This paragraph covers one T cell receptor beta chain sequence. TCRdb reprocessed the RT-PCR reads via MiXCR and lists one record per CDR3 protein. The sample shows roughly 570,000 distinct CDR3 sequences, 14% of them seen only once. The data originate from a study of response to subunit inactivated influenza vaccine. The junction had 9 bases not matched to a gene; V was cut back by 8 bases and J by 3 bases. The CDR3 contains 16 residues. Germline V lookup: CDR1 SEHNR, CDR2 FQNEAQ (reference sequence). The specimen was PBMCs from blood, collected about 12 days after vaccination. J is TRBJ2-1 and V is TRBV7-9; the match to TRBD1 covers 11 bases. This sequence was found in a man in his forties or fifties who received an inactivated influenza vaccine. CDR3 in DNA: TGTGCCAGCCAGCCTCGGGACAGGGGGATCTACAATGAGCAGTTCTTC. It yields the protein CASQPRDRGIYNEQFF.